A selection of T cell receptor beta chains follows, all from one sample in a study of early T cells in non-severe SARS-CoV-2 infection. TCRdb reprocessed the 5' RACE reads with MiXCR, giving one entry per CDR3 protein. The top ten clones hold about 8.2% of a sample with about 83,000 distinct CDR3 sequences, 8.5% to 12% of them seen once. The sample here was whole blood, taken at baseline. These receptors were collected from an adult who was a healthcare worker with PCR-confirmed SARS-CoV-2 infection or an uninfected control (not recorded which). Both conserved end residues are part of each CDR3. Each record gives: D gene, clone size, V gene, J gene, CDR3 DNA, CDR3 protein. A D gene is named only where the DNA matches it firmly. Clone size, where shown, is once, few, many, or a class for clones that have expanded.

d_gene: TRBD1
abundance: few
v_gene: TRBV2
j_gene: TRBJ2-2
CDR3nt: TGTGCCAGCAGTGTGGGACAGGGGGGCCTCACCGGGGAGCTGTTTTTT
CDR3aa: CASSVGQGGLTGELFF

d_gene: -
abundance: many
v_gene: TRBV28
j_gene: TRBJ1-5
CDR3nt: TGTGCCAGCAGTGTCAGGGGTGATCAGCCCCAGCATTTT
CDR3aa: CASSVRGDQPQHF

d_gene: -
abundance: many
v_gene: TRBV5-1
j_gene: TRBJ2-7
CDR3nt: TGCGCCAGCAGCTTTAGCGGCATTCCCTACGAGCAGTACTTC
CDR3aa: CASSFSGIPYEQYF

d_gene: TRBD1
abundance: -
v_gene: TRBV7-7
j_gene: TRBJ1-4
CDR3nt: TGTGCCAGCAGTCAAGACAGGGGAGAAAAACTGTTTTTT
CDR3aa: CASSQDRGEKLFF

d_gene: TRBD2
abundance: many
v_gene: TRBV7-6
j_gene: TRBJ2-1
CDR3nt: TGTGCCAGCAGCTTAGGGCGGGAGGCCTTTTACAATGAGCAGTTCTTC
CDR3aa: CASSLGREAFYNEQFF

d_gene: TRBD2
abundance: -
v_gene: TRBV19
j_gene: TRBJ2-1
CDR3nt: TGTGCCAGTGGGACTACAACTACGGATGAGCAGTTCTTC
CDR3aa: CASGTTTTDEQFF

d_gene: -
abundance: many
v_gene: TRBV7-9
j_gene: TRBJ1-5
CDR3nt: TGTGCCAGCAGCTTAGGGACAGTCACGGATCAGCCCCAGCATTTT
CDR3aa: CASSLGTVTDQPQHF

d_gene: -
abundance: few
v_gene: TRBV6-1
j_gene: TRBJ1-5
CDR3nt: TGTGCCAGCGGGAATCAGCCCCAGCATTTT
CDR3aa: CASGNQPQHF

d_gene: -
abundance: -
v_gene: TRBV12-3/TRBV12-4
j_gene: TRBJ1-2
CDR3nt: TGTGCCAGCAGTTCACTCGGGCGAGGCTACACCTTC
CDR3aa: CASSSLGRGYTF

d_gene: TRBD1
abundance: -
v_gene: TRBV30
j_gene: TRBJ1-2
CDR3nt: TGTGCCTGGAGGCAGGGACAGGGTTATGGCTACACCTTC
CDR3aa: CAWRQGQGYGYTF

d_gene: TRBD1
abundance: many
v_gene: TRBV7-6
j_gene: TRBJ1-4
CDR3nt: TGTGCCAGCAGCTCCGGGACAGGACGCGAAAAACTGTTTTTT
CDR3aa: CASSSGTGREKLFF

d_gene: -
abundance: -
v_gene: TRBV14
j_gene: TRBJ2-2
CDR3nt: TGTGCCAGCAGCTTTCGGAGAGCCGGGGAGCTGTTTTTT
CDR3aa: CASSFRRAGELFF